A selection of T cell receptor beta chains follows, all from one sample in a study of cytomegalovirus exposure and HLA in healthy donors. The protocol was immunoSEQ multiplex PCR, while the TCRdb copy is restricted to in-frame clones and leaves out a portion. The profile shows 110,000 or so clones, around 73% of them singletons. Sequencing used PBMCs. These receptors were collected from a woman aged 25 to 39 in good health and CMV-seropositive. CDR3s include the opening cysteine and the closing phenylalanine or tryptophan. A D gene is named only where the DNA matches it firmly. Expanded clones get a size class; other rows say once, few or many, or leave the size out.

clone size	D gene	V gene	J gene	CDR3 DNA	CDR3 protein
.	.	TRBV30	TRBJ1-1	TGTGCCTGGAGGACAGGAGTATGGAACACTGAAGCTTTCTTT	CAWRTGVWNTEAFF
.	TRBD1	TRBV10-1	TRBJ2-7	TGCGCCAGCAGGGGGACAGGGAACGAGCAGTACTTC	CASRGTGNEQYF
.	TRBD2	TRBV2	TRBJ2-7	TGTGCCGGCAGATCGGGACTAGCGTCCTACGAGCAGTACTTC	CAGRSGLASYEQYF
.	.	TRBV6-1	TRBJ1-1	TGTGCCAGCAGTCCTTCCACCGGGGTGAACACTGAAGCTTTCTTT	CASSPSTGVNTEAFF
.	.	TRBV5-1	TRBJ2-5	TGCGCCAGCAGCAAAGCGAAGGAGACCCAGTACTTC	CASSKAKETQYF
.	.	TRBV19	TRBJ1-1	TGTGCCAGTAGTATACCAGGGTGGGTCACTGAAGCTTTCTTT	CASSIPGWVTEAFF
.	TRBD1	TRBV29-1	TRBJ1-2	TGCAGCGTCCGACAGGGGAGCAACTATGGCTACACCTTC	CSVRQGSNYGYTF
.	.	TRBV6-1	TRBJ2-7	TGTGCCAGCAGACATAGCGGAGGCTCCTACGAGCAGTACTTC	CASRHSGGSYEQYF
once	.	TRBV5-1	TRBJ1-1	TGCGCCAGCAGCGGGGGGGTAGACACTGAAGCTTTCTTT	CASSGGVDTEAFF
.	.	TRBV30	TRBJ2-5	TGTGCCTGGAGACGACGCGGGGCCGCCGAGGGGGAGACCCAGTACTTC	CAWRRRGAAEGETQYF
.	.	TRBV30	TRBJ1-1	TGTGCCTGGAGTGTAGACGGGTACACTGAAGCTTTCTTT	CAWSVDGYTEAFF
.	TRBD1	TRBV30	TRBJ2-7	TGTGCCTGGAGCTGGGGACAGGGGTACGAGCAGTACTTC	CAWSWGQGYEQYF
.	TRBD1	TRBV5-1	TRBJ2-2	TGCGCCAGCAGCTCACTAGGACAGGGGGTCGTTCCCGGGGAGCTGTTTTTT	CASSSLGQGVVPGELFF
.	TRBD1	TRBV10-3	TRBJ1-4	TGTGCCATCAGTGATAAACAGGGGGCGACTAATGAAAAACTGTTTTTT	CAISDKQGATNEKLFF
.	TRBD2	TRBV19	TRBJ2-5	TGTGCCACCACCGGTCTTAGCGGGTGGGAGACCCAGTACTTC	CATTGLSGWETQYF
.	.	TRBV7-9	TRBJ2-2	TGTGCCAGCAGCGCCCCGTACAGGGTTCACACCGGGGAGCTGTTTTTT	CASSAPYRVHTGELFF
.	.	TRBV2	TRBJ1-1	TGTGCCAGCAGTCAGGGACTTAAGAGGTCGAACACTGAAGCTTTCTTT	CASSQGLKRSNTEAFF
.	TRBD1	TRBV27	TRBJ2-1	TGTGCCAGCAGTCTCGTCACAGGGGCCTACAATGAGCAGTTCTTC	CASSLVTGAYNEQFF
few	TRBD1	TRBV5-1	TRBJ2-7	TGCGCCAGCAGCACAGTCCCAACAGGGGAAAACGAGCAGTACTTC	CASSTVPTGENEQYF
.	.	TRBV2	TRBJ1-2	TGTGCCACTTTCCCTGGGGCTGGGGGGAACAATGGCTACACCTTC	CATFPGAGGNNGYTF
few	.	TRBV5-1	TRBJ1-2	TGCGCCAGCAGCCCGACAATGGACTATGGCTACACCTTC	CASSPTMDYGYTF
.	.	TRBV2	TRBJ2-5	TGTGCCAGCAGTGATTGGCCGCTGGAGATCCAGTACTTC	CASSDWPLEIQYF
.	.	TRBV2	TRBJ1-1	TGTGCCAGCAGTTTCAGGGTTGACCCTGAAGCTTTCTTT	CASSFRVDPEAFF
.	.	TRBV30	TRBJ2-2	TGTGCCTGGGGCCGGGACAAAGGTCGGGAGCTGTTTTTT	CAWGRDKGRELFF
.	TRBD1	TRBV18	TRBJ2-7	TGTGCCAGCTCCCAAGGGACAGCCACCTACGAGCAGTACTTC	CASSQGTATYEQYF
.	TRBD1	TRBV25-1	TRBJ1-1	TGTGCCAGCATGGGGAACCGACAGGGACGGACTGAAGCTTTCTTT	CASMGNRQGRTEAFF
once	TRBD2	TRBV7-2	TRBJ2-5	TGTGCCAGCAGCCAGTCGGGACTAGGAAGAGAGACCCAGTACTTC	CASSQSGLGRETQYF
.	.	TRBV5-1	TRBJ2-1	TGCGCCAGCAGCCTCGGCGGTGAGCAGTTCTTC	CASSLGGEQFF
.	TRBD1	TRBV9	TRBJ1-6	TGTGCCAGCAGCGTAGCTACAGGGGGGAATTCACCCCTCCACTTT	CASSVATGGNSPLHF
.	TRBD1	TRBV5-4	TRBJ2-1	TGTGCCAGCAGGGCTACAGGGGACAATGAGCAGTTCTTC	CASRATGDNEQFF
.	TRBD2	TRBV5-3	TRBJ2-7	TGTGCCAGAAGCTCCCATATTCAGCGGGGCTACGAGCAGTACTTC	CARSSHIQRGYEQYF
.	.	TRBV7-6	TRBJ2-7	TGTGCCAGCAGCTTAGAGGCGGCGGTAGGATACGGGCAGTACTTC	CASSLEAAVGYGQYF
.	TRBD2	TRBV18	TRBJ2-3	TGTGCCAGCTCTCCAGCGGGAGTTGGTTTGGATACGCAGTATTTT	CASSPAGVGLDTQYF
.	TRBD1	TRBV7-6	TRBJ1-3	TGTGCCAGCAGCCAGACAGGGGCCAGCTCTGGAAACACCATATATTTT	CASSQTGASSGNTIYF
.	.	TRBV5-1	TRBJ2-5	TGCGCCAGCAGCCCACCCCTTTCCAACTCCCAAGAGACCCAGTACTTC	CASSPPLSNSQETQYF
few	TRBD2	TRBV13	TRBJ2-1	TGTGCCAGCAGCTCCCGGCTGGGGGTAGCGGGAGGCTACAATGAGCAGTTCTTC	CASSSRLGVAGGYNEQFF
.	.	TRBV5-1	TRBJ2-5	TGCGCCAGCAGCCGGGAGTGGTCGCAAGAGACCCAGTACTTC	CASSREWSQETQYF